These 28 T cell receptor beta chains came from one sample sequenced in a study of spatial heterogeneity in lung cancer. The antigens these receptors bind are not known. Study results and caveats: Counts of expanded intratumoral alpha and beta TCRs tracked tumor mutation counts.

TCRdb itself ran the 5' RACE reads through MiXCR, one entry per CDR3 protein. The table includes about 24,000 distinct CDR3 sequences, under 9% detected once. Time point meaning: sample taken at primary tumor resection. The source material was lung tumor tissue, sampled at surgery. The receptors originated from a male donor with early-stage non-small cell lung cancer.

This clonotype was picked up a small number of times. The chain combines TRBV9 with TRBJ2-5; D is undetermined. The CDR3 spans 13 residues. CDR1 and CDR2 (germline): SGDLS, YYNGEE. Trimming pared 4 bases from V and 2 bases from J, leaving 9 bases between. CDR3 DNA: TGTGCCAGCAGCACGCGGTCGCAAGAGACCCAGTACTTC. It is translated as CASSTRSQETQYF.

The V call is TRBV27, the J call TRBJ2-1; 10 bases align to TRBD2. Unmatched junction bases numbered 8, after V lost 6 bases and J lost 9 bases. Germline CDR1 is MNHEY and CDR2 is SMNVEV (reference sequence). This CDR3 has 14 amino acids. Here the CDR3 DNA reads TGTGCCAGCAGGCGCCTAGCGGGAGCGCTTGAGCAGTTCTTC. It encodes CASRRLAGALEQFF.

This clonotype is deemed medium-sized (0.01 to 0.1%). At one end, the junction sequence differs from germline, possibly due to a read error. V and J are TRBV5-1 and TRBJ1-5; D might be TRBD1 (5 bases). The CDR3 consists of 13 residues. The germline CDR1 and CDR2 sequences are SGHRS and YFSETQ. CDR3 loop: CASSLGPNQPQHF. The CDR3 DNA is TGTGCCAGCAGCTTGGGGCCGAATCAGCCCCAGCATTTT.

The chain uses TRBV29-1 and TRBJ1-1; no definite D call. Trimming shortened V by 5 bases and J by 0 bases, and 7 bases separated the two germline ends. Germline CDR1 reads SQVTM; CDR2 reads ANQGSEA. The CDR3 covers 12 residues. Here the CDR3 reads CSVRHMNTEAFF. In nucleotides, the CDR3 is TGCAGCGTTCGACACATGAACACTGAAGCTTTCTTT.

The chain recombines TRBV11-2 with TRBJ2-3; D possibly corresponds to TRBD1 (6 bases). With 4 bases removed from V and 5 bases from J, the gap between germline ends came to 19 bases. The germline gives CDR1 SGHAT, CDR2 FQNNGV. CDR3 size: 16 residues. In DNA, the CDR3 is TGTGCCAGCAGCTCTACACAGGGAAGTGGGATAGATACGCAGTATTTT. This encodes CASSSTQGSGIDTQYF.

The DNA for the CDR3 is TGTGCCAGTAGTATTGGGCGGGGTGATGAGCAGTTCTTC. This translates into CASSIGRGDEQFF. The rearrangement uses TRBV19 and TRBJ2-1, with D possibly TRBD2 on 6 matching bases. The CDR3 is 13 amino acids. Germline CDR1 reads LNHDA; CDR2 reads SQIVND (reference sequence). Trimming pared 3 bases from V and 8 bases from J, leaving 11 bases between.

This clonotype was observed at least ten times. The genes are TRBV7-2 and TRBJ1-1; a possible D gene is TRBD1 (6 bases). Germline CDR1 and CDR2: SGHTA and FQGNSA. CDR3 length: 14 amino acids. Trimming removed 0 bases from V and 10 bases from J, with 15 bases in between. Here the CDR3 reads CASSLATGIVRAFF. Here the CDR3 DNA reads TGTGCCAGCAGCTTAGCCACAGGGATAGTGAGAGCTTTCTTT.

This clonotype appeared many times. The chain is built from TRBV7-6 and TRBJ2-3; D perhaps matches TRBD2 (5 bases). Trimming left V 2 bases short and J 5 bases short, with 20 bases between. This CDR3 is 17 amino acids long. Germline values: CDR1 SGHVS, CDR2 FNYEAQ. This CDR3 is CASSLYWVGNELDTQYF. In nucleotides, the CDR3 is TGTGCCAGCAGCTTATACTGGGTCGGGAACGAATTAGATACGCAGTATTTT.

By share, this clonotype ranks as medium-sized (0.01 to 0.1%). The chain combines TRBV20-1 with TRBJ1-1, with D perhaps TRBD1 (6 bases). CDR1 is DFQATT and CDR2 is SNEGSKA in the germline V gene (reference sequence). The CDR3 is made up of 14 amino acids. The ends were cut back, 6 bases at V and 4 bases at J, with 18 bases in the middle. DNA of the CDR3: TGCAGTGCGGTCAGGGGACAACGCGGCACTGAAGCTTTCTTT. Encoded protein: CSAVRGQRGTEAFF.

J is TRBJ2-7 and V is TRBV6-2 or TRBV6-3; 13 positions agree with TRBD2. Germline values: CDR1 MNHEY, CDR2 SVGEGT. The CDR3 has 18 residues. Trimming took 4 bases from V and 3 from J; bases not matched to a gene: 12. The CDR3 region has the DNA TGTGCCAGCAGTTTCTCGGGACTAGCGGGGCCCGACAACTACGAGCAGTACTTC. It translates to CASSFSGLAGPDNYEQYF.

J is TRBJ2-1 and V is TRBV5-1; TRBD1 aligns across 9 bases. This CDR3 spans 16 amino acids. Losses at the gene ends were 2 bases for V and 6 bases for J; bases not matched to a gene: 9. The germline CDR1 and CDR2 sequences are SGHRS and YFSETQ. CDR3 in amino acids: CASSFGETGGLNEQFF. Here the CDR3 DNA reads TGCGCCAGCAGCTTTGGAGAGACAGGGGGTCTCAATGAGCAGTTCTTC.

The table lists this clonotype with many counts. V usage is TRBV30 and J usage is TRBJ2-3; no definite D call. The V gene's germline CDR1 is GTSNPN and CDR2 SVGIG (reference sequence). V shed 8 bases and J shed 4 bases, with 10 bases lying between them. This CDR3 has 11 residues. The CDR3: CALDRADTQYF. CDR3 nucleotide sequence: TGTGCCCTCGATCGGGCAGATACGCAGTATTTT. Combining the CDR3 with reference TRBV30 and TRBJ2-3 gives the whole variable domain SQTIHQWPATLVQPVGSPLSLECTVEGTSNPNLYWYRQAAGRGLQLLFYSVGIGQISSEVPQNLSASRPQDRQFILSSKKLLLSDSGFYLCALDRADTQYFGPGTRLTVL.

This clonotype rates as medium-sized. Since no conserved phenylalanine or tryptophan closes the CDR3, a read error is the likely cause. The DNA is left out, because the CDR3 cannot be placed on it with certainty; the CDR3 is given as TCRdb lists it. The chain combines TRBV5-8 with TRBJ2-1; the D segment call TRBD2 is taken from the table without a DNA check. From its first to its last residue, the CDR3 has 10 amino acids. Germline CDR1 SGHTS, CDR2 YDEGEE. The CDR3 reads CASSSKIRLG.

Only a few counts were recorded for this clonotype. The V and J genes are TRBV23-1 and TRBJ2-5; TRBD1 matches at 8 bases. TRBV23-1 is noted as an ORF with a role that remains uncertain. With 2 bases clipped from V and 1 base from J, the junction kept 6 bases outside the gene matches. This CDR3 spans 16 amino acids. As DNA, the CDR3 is TGCGCCAGCAGTCAAGTTCGGACAGGGACCCAAGAGACCCAGTACTTC. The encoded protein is CASSQVRTGTQETQYF.

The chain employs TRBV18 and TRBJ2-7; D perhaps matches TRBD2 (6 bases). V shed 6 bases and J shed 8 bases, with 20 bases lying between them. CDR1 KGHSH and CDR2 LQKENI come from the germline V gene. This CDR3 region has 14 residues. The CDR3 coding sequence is TGTGCCAGCTCTATGGACGGGACTCCCATACAGCAGTACTTC. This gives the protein CASSMDGTPIQQYF.

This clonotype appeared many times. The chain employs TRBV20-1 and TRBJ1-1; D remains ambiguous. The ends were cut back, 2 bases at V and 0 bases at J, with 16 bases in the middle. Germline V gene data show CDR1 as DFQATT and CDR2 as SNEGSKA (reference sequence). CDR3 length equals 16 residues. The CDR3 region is CSARTTAGFMNTEAFF. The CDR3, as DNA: TGCAGTGCTAGAACAACCGCGGGTTTCATGAACACTGAAGCTTTCTTT.

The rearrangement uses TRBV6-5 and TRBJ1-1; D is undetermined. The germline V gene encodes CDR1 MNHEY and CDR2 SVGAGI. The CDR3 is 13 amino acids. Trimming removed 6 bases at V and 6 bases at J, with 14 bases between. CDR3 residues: CASSLIQMAEAFF. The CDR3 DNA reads TGTGCCAGCAGCCTAATACAAATGGCTGAAGCTTTCTTT.

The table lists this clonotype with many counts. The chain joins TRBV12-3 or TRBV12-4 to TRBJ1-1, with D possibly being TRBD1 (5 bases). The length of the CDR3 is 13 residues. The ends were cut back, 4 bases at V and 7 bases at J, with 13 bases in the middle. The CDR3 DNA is TGTGCCAGCAGTTCGACAGTTAGTCGTGAAGCTTTCTTT. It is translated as CASSSTVSREAFF.

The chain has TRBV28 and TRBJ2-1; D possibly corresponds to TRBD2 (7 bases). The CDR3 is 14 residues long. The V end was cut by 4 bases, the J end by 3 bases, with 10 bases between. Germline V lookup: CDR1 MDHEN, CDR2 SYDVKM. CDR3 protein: CASSSGGVYNEQFF. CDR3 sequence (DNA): TGTGCCAGCAGTTCGGGGGGCGTCTACAATGAGCAGTTCTTC.

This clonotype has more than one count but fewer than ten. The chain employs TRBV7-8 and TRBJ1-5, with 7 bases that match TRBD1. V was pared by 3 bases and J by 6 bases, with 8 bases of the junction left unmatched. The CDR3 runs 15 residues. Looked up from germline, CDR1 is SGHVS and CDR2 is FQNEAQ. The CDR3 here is CASSFSGTVSQPQHF. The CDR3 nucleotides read TGTGCCAGCAGCTTTTCCGGGACAGTCAGTCAGCCCCAGCATTTT.

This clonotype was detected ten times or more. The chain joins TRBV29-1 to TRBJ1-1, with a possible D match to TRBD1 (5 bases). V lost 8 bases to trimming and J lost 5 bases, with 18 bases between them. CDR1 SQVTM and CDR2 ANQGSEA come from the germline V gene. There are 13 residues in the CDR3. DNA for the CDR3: TGCAGCCCTCTTCTTAGGGGAGGAACTGAAGCTTTCTTT. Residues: CSPLLRGGTEAFF. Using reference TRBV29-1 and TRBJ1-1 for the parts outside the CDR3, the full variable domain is SAVISQKPSRDICQRGTSLTIQCQVDSQVTMMFWYRQQPGQSLTLIATANQGSEATYESGFVIDKFPISRPNLTFSTLTVSNMSPEDSSIYLCSPLLRGGTEAFFGQGTRLTVV.

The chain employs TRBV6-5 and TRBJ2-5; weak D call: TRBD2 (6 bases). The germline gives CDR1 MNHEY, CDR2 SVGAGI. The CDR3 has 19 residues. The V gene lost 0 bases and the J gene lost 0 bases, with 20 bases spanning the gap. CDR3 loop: CASSYSKGGFYGYQETQYF. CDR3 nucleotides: TGTGCCAGCAGTTACTCCAAGGGAGGATTCTATGGGTACCAAGAGACCCAGTACTTC.

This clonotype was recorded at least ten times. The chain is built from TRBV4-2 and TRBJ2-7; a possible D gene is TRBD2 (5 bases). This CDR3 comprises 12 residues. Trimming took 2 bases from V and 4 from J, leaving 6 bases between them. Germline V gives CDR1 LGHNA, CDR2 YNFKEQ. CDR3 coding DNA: TGTGCCAGCAGCCAACGAGGGTACGAGCAGTACTTC. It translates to CASSQRGYEQYF.

This CDR3 reads CSATQGNEQYF. The CDR3 DNA reads as TGCAGTGCTACTCAGGGGAACGAGCAGTACTTC. The genes are TRBV20-1 and TRBJ2-7, with D maybe TRBD1 (6 bases). The CDR3 runs to 11 residues. V dropped 4 bases and J dropped 5 bases, with 9 bases sitting between them. The germline V gene has CDR1 DFQATT and CDR2 SNEGSKA (reference sequence).

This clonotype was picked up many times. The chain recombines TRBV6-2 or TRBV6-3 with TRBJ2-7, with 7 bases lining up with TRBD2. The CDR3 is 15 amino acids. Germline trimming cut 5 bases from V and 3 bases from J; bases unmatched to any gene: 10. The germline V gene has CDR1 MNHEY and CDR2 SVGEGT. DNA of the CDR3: TGTGCCAGCAGTCGTAGCGGGTGGAGCATCTACGAGCAGTACTTC. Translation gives CASSRSGWSIYEQYF.

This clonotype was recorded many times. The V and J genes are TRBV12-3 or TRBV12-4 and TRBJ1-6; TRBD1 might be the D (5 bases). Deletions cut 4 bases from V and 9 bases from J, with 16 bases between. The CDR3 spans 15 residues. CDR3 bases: TGTGCCAGCAGTTGGGGCGGTATGCCAGGTTCACCCCTCCACTTT. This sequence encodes CASSWGGMPGSPLHF.

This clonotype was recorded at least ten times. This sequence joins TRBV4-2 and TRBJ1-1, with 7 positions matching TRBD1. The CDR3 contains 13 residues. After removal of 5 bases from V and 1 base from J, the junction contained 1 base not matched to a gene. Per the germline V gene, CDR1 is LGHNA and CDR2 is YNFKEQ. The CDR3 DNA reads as TGTGCCAGCAGCTCAGGGGGGAACACTGAAGCTTTCTTT. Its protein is CASSSGGNTEAFF.

The CDR3 loop reads CAISELDRRENTEAFF. The CDR3 coding sequence is TGTGCCATCAGTGAGTTGGACAGGCGCGAGAACACTGAAGCTTTCTTT. The chain has TRBV10-3 and TRBJ1-1, with 7 bases aligning to TRBD1. V lost 1 base to trimming and J lost 1 base; unmatched junction nucleotides: 6. Looked up from germline, CDR1 is ENHRY and CDR2 is SYGVKD. CDR3 size: 16 residues.